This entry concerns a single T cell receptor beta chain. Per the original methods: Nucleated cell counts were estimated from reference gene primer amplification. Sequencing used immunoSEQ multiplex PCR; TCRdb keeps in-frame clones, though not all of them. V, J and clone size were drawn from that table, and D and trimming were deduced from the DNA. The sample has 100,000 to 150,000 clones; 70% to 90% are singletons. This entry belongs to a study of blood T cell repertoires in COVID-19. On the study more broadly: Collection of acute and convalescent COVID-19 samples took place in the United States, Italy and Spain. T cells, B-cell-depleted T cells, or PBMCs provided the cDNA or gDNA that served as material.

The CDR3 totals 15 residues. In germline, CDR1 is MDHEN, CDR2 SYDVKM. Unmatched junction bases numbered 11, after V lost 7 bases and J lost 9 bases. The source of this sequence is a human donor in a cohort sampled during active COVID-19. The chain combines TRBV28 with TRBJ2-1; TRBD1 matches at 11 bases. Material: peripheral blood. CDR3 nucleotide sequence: TGTGCCAGCACCGAGGGGGGACAGGGGGTTGGTGAGCAGTTCTTC. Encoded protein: CASTEGGQGVGEQFF. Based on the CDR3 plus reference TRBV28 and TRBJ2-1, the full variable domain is DVKVTQSSRYLVKRTGEKVFLECVQDMDHENMFWYRQDPGLGLRLIYFSYDVKMKEKGDIPEGYSVSREKKERFSLILESASTNQTSMYLCASTEGGQGVGEQFFGPGTRLTVL.